These T cell receptor beta chains were read from a single sample in a study of CD8 T cells in Susac syndrome. TCRdb re-derived calls from the immunoSEQ multiplex PCR reads in MiXCR, one entry per CDR3 protein. Here the sample spans roughly 140,000 distinct CDR3 sequences, about 94% being singletons. The sequencing input was CD8+ T cells from PBMCs. These receptors all stem from a human donor with multiple sclerosis. The CDR3 runs from the conserved cysteine through the conserved F or W. A D gene is named only where the DNA matches it firmly. Clone size is not always given. Where it is, it says once, few, many or a class for expanded clones.

clone size	V gene	D gene	J gene	CDR3 DNA	CDR3 protein
once	TRBV18	TRBD1	TRBJ1-1	TGTGCCAGCTCACCCATCTCGGTTCATGGCAGGGGGAGTGAAGCTTTCTTT	CASSPISVHGRGSEAFF
few	TRBV9	-	TRBJ2-7	TGTGCCAGCAGCGTAGGGCAGGGTGGCGAGCAGTACTTC	CASSVGQGGEQYF
-	TRBV7-2	-	TRBJ2-1	TGTGCCAGCAGCTCCTCCCGCAGGGTGTACAATGAGCAGTTCTTC	CASSSSRRVYNEQFF
-	TRBV7-9	-	TRBJ2-1	TGTGCCAGCATCCACCGTACGGGGAATGAGCAGTTCTTC	CASIHRTGNEQFF
-	TRBV30	TRBD1	TRBJ1-5	TGTGCCTGGAGTGTGCGGACAGGGAGAAATCAGCCCCAGCATTTT	CAWSVRTGRNQPQHF
-	TRBV29-1	-	TRBJ2-1	TGCAGCGTTGCAGGGAGGAATGAGCAGTTCTTC	CSVAGRNEQFF
-	TRBV7-9	-	TRBJ2-3	TGTGCCAGCAACGCGGCAGAGCAGGATACGCAGTATTTT	CASNAAEQDTQYF
-	TRBV14	-	TRBJ2-1	TGTGCCAGCAGCCAAGAAGGGCCGGGATACTACAATGAGCAGTTCTTC	CASSQEGPGYYNEQFF
-	TRBV4-1	-	TRBJ2-1	TGCGCCAGCAGCCATATACAGGGGGGGATCTACAATGAGCAGTTCTTC	CASSHIQGGIYNEQFF
-	TRBV30	-	TRBJ1-1	TGTGCCTGGAGTGTACAAAAGGGGCAGCTGAACACTGAAGCTTTCTTT	CAWSVQKGQLNTEAFF
-	TRBV6-2/TRBV6-3	TRBD1	TRBJ1-2	TGTGCCAGCAGTCGGGACAGCCCTTACTATGGCTACACCTTC	CASSRDSPYYGYTF
-	TRBV30	TRBD1	TRBJ1-2	TGTGCCTGGAGTCCGGGACAGGGGTGGGCACACTATGGCTACACCTTC	CAWSPGQGWAHYGYTF
-	TRBV12-5	-	TRBJ2-1	TGTGCTGGCCTCCGGGCAGGACAGCAGTTCTTC	CAGLRAGQQFF
-	TRBV2	-	TRBJ1-6	TGTGCCAGCAAGGAGGGGCCCTCCTATAATTCACCCCTCCACTTT	CASKEGPSYNSPLHF
-	TRBV30	-	TRBJ2-3	TGTGCCTGGAGTGTACATGTCACAGATACGCAGTATTTT	CAWSVHVTDTQYF
-	TRBV6-2/TRBV6-3	-	TRBJ2-2	TGTGCCAGCAGGCCCGGGAACACCGGGGAGCTGTTTTTT	CASRPGNTGELFF
-	TRBV9	-	TRBJ2-3	TGTGCCAGCAGCGTAGGCGATAAGGGGGGGCACACAGATACGCAGTATTTT	CASSVGDKGGHTDTQYF
-	TRBV9	TRBD2	TRBJ2-5	TGTGCCAGCAGCGTAGCTAAGGCGGGGGGGCAGCAAGAGACCCAGTACTTC	CASSVAKAGGQQETQYF
-	TRBV12-3/TRBV12-4	TRBD2	TRBJ2-3	TGTGCCAGCAGTCCACGTAGCGGGGGGGCTAGCACAGATACGCAGTATTTT	CASSPRSGGASTDTQYF
-	TRBV29-1	-	TRBJ1-5	TGCAGCGTTGGTTCAGGAGACAGTCCTAATCAGCCCCAGCATTTT	CSVGSGDSPNQPQHF
once	TRBV12-3/TRBV12-4	-	TRBJ2-3	TGTGCCAGCAGCCTTACAGGGCTTAGCACAGATACGCAGTATTTT	CASSLTGLSTDTQYF
-	TRBV29-1	-	TRBJ1-2	TGCAGCGTTGGGAGGGGATTGGACTATGGCTACACCTTC	CSVGRGLDYGYTF
-	TRBV29-1	-	TRBJ1-2	TGCAGCGTTGAGGGGCGCTATGGCTACACCTTC	CSVEGRYGYTF
-	TRBV2	-	TRBJ2-2	TGTGCCAGCAGGGACATCGCGAACACCGGGGAGCTGTTTTTT	CASRDIANTGELFF
once	TRBV7-3	-	TRBJ2-6	TGTGCCAGCAGCTTAGACACCTCAGGTCCTGGGGCCAACGTCCTGACTTTC	CASSLDTSGPGANVLTF
-	TRBV5-6	TRBD1	TRBJ2-1	TGTGCCAGCAGTCCCGGGACAGGGGCCTATGAGCAGTTCTTC	CASSPGTGAYEQFF
-	TRBV29-1	-	TRBJ2-1	TGCGCTGGTCTGTGGGACGGCGATCACAATGAGCAGTTCTTC	CAGLWDGDHNEQFF
-	TRBV23-1	TRBD1	TRBJ1-1	TGCGCCAGCAGAACTTACAGGGGGAACACTGAAGCTTTCTTT	CASRTYRGNTEAFF
once	TRBV13	-	TRBJ1-1	TGTGCCAGCAGCTTAGGACAAAGGCTGACTGAAGCTTTCTTT	CASSLGQRLTEAFF
-	TRBV29-1	TRBD2	TRBJ2-7	TGCAGCGTTGAACTAGCTAGCGGGTTCTACGAGCAGTACTTC	CSVELASGFYEQYF
-	TRBV5-4	-	TRBJ1-2	TGTGCCAGCAGCTTGCCCGGCCCCTATGGCTACACCTTC	CASSLPGPYGYTF
-	TRBV9	-	TRBJ1-2	TGTGCCAGCAGCGTACCGGGCCTAGGGGGCTACACCTTC	CASSVPGLGGYTF
-	TRBV30	-	TRBJ1-2	TGTGCCTGGAGTGTAGGCCGGGGCCGAGACGGCTACACCTTC	CAWSVGRGRDGYTF
-	TRBV5-4	-	TRBJ2-7	TGTGCCAGCACTAACCTGGGGGGATCCTACGAGCAGTACTTC	CASTNLGGSYEQYF
-	TRBV20-1	TRBD2	TRBJ2-1	TGCAGTGCTAGAGTCGGGGGGGTTCTCTACAATGAGCAGTTCTTC	CSARVGGVLYNEQFF
-	TRBV30	-	TRBJ1-1	TGTGCCTGGAGCGGGGATTGGGAAGCTTTCTTT	CAWSGDWEAFF
-	TRBV9	-	TRBJ2-7	TGTGCCAGCAGCGTAGACCGGGGGAATTACGAGCAGTACTTC	CASSVDRGNYEQYF
-	TRBV6-5	-	TRBJ1-1	TGTGCCAGCAGTTCCATGCAGGGGTTGAACACTGAAGCTTTCTTT	CASSSMQGLNTEAFF
-	TRBV4-1	-	TRBJ2-1	TGCGCCAGCAGCCCTCGACAGGCAGACAATGAGCAGTTCTTC	CASSPRQADNEQFF